One and the same sample provided the 20 T cell receptor beta chains below, sequenced in a study of PD-L1 blockade in urothelial cancer. The assay was immunoSEQ multiplex PCR, and TCRdb's table has in-frame clones only and misses some. The sample gives about 57,000 clones, roughly 76% of which show up once; around 5.4% is in the top ten. Time point noted: pretreatment peripheral blood. This specimen consisted of PBMCs, obtained around atezolizumab (anti-PD-L1) treatment. All receptors come from a man between 65 and 85 years old with urothelial cancer.

The rearrangement links TRBV9 to TRBJ2-3; D not resolved. Germline-derived CDR1 and CDR2 are SGDLS and YYNGEE. The V gene lost 0 bases and the J gene lost 0 bases, with 11 bases spanning the gap. The CDR3 runs to 16 residues. The CDR3 reads CASSVGGISSTDTQYF. CDR3 DNA: TGTGCCAGCAGCGTAGGTGGCATCTCTAGCACAGATACGCAGTATTTT.

This chain joins TRBV5-6 and TRBJ2-3, with no clear D. Germline V gene sequence: CDR1 SGHDT, CDR2 YYEEEE. V shed 0 bases and J shed 2 bases, with 7 bases lying between them. CDR3 length equals 14 residues. CDR3 nucleotides: TGTGCCAGCAGCTTGGATACCTACACAGATACGCAGTATTTT. Translation: CASSLDTYTDTQYF.

The genes are TRBV18 and TRBJ2-2, with D unclear. Germline V gene data show CDR1 as KGHSH and CDR2 as LQKENI. The CDR3 is made up of 14 amino acids. V was pared by 5 bases and J by 0 bases, with 7 bases between. The CDR3 DNA reads as TGTGCCAGCTCAGGCAGCGCGAACACCGGGGAGCTGTTTTTT. Protein sequence: CASSGSANTGELFF.

The chain recombines TRBV20-1 with TRBJ1-3; no firm D call. Germline CDR1 DFQATT, CDR2 SNEGSKA (reference sequence). The V and J ends lost 7 bases and 3 bases respectively, with 7 bases between them. This CDR3 has 11 amino acids. The CDR3 region has the DNA TGCAGTGTTGAGTTTGGAAACACCATATATTTT. It encodes CSVEFGNTIYF.

This clone occurred a few times. The chain combines TRBV7-9 with TRBJ1-6, with D possibly being TRBD1 (6 bases). Germline CDR1 SEHNR, CDR2 FQNEAQ (reference sequence). V lost 7 bases and J lost 6, with 13 bases in between. The CDR3 has 14 residues. The CDR3: CASTFQGFNSPLHF. CDR3 nucleotide sequence: TGTGCCAGCACCTTCCAGGGGTTTAATTCACCCCTCCACTTT.

The V and J genes are TRBV10-3 and TRBJ2-7, with 7 bases fitting TRBD1. CDR1 and CDR2 (germline): ENHRY, SYGVKD. With 8 bases clipped from V and 6 bases from J, the junction kept 13 bases outside the gene matches. There are 14 residues in the CDR3. CDR3 region: CAIGSDRVRGEQYF. In nucleotides, the CDR3 is TGTGCCATCGGCTCCGACAGGGTTCGAGGCGAGCAGTACTTC.

The chain has TRBV20-1 and TRBJ2-1; 7 nucleotides match TRBD1. V dropped 6 bases and J dropped 10; count of bases not matched to a gene: 6. Germline-derived CDR1 and CDR2 are DFQATT and SNEGSKA (reference sequence). The CDR3 is 11 amino acids. This CDR3 is CSADTGVEQFF. The DNA of the CDR3 is TGCAGTGCCGATACAGGGGTCGAGCAGTTCTTC.

This chain uses TRBV5-1 with TRBJ2-3; 9 nucleotides align to TRBD2. The ends lost 4 bases at V and 4 bases at J; junction bases unmatched: 4. This CDR3 has 14 amino acids. CDR1 and CDR2 (germline): SGHRS, YFSETQ. CDR3 residues: CASSIAGVADTQYF. The DNA for the CDR3 is TGCGCCAGCAGCATAGCGGGAGTGGCAGATACGCAGTATTTT.

This chain uses TRBV11-3 with TRBJ2-5; 8 nucleotides line up with TRBD2. Germline assignment: CDR1 SGHNT and CDR2 YENEEA. This CDR3 has 17 amino acids. Unmatched junction bases numbered 18, after V lost 7 bases and J lost 5 bases. The CDR3: CASTPPSRGGNGETQYF. CDR3 DNA sequence: TGTGCCAGCACTCCCCCGTCTCGCGGGGGGAATGGGGAGACCCAGTACTTC.

The chain couples TRBV7-9 to TRBJ2-3; 10 bases are shared with TRBD2. V shed 7 bases and J 3 bases; nucleotides not matched to a gene: 7. The CDR3 has 15 amino acids. Germline CDR1 SEHNR, CDR2 FQNEAQ (reference sequence). The CDR3 bases are TGTGCCAGCACCTCTCCTAGCGGGGGTACAGATACGCAGTATTTT. Translating gives CASTSPSGGTDTQYF. Full variable domain (missing parts from reference TRBV7-9 and TRBJ2-3): DTGVSQNPRHKITKRGQNVTFRCDPISEHNRLYWYRQTLGQGPEFLTYFQNEAQLEKSRLLSDRFSAERPKGSFSTLEIQRTEQGDSAMYLCASTSPSGGTDTQYFGPGTRLTVL.

The chain combines TRBV28 with TRBJ1-1, with D hard to call. Trimming shortened V by 7 bases and J by 6 bases, and 15 bases separated the two germline ends. The CDR3 has 13 residues. Looked up from germline, CDR1 is MDHEN and CDR2 is SYDVKM. This chain's CDR3 is CASIPPGISEAFF. CDR3 nucleotide sequence: TGTGCCAGCATCCCTCCTGGCATCTCTGAAGCTTTCTTT.

This clone was seen more than once but under ten times. The chain recombines TRBV5-4 with TRBJ2-4; 7 nucleotides line up with TRBD2. This CDR3 comprises 14 residues. V lost 0 bases to trimming and J lost 8 bases; unmatched junction nucleotides: 5. The V gene's germline CDR1 is SGHNT and CDR2 YYREEE (reference sequence). CDR3 sequence: CASSLDRGRDIQYF. Here the CDR3 DNA reads TGTGCCAGCAGCTTGGACCGGGGGAGGGACATTCAGTACTTC.

This chain links TRBV7-9 with TRBJ2-2, with TRBD1 identical over 7 bases. In germline, CDR1 is SEHNR, CDR2 FQNEAQ (reference sequence). V lost 2 bases and J lost 0; bases outside the gene matches: 9. The CDR3 runs to 18 residues. The CDR3 nucleotides read TGTGCCAGCAGCTTATTAAGGGGGCAGCCCGCGAACACCGGGGAGCTGTTTTTT. This codes for CASSLLRGQPANTGELFF.

The V call is TRBV11-3, the J call TRBJ1-4; TRBD1 aligns across 9 bases. This CDR3 has 15 amino acids. The germline V gene has CDR1 SGHNT and CDR2 YENEEA. The trim removed 5 bases at V and 2 bases at J, leaving 3 bases unmatched. CDR3 sequence reads: CASSTGQGTNEKLFF. The CDR3 DNA follows: TGTGCCAGCAGCACCGGACAGGGGACTAATGAAAAACTGTTTTTT.

The gene calls are TRBV7-2 and TRBJ2-7; the D gene is possibly TRBD2 (6 bases). Trimming pared 5 bases from V and 2 bases from J, leaving 13 bases between. The CDR3 consists of 14 residues. The germline V gene has CDR1 SGHTA and CDR2 FQGNSA. The CDR3 loop is CASSRHRTTYEQYF. The DNA of the CDR3 is TGTGCCAGCAGCCGTCACCGGACTACCTACGAGCAGTACTTC. Combining the CDR3 with reference TRBV7-2 and TRBJ2-7 gives the whole variable domain GAGVSQSPSNKVTEKGKDVELRCDPISGHTALYWYRQSLGQGLEFLIYFQGNSAPDKSGLPSDRFSAERTGGSVSTLTIQRTQQEDSAVYLCASSRHRTTYEQYFGPGTRLTVT.

The chain employs TRBV13 and TRBJ2-2; 7 bases fit TRBD1. The CDR3 totals 14 residues. V dropped 4 bases and J dropped 6; count of bases not matched to a gene: 5. Per germline, CDR1 PRHDT and CDR2 FYEKMQ (reference sequence). The CDR3 loop reads CASSSDRVAGELFF. CDR3 DNA sequence: TGTGCCAGCAGCTCCGACAGGGTTGCCGGGGAGCTGTTTTTT.

Written as DNA, the CDR3 is TGTGCCAGCAGCGTAGGGCAGGGGGTTTCCGGGGAGCTGTTTTTT. Translating gives CASSVGQGVSGELFF. The V and J genes are TRBV9 and TRBJ2-2, with 7 bases matching TRBD1. The CDR3 covers 15 residues. The V and J ends lost 0 bases and 6 bases, in that order; junction bases with no gene match: 5. Germline V lookup: CDR1 SGDLS, CDR2 YYNGEE.

The count of this clone is one. The J gene is TRBJ1-6, the V gene TRBV5-1, with D uncertain. The V and J ends lost 0 bases and 5 bases respectively, with 6 bases between them. CDR1 SGHRS and CDR2 YFSETQ come from the germline V gene. There are 14 residues in the CDR3. The CDR3 nucleotides read TGCGCCAGCAGCTTGGGTGGAGATAATTCACCCCTCCACTTT. Translated: CASSLGGDNSPLHF.

The table lists this clone with a count of one. The chain combines TRBV5-6 with TRBJ1-1; perhaps TRBD1 as D (6 bases). The V gene's germline CDR1 is SGHDT and CDR2 YYEEEE. Trimming pared 1 base from V and 4 bases from J, leaving 17 bases between. The CDR3 totals 16 residues. The CDR3 DNA follows: TGTGCCAGCAGCTTGCTGGGGGGGGTGGGGGCCACTGAAGCTTTCTTT. It translates to CASSLLGGVGATEAFF.

The chain links TRBV5-4 to TRBJ1-1; D unresolved. Trimming took off 1 base at V and 3 bases at J, with 7 bases between the two ends. The germline V gene has CDR1 SGHNT and CDR2 YYREEE (reference sequence). CDR3 length: 13 residues. The CDR3 coding sequence is TGTGCCAGCAGCTTGTCCCCTTACACTGAAGCTTTCTTT. This translates into CASSLSPYTEAFF.